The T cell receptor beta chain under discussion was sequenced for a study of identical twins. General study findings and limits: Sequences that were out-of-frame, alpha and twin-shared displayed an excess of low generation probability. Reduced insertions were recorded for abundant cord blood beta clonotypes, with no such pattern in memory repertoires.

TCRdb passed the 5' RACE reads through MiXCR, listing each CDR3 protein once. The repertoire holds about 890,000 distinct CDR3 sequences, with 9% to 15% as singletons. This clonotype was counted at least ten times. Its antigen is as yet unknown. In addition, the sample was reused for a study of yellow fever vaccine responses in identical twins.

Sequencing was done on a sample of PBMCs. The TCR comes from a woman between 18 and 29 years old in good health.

The CDR3 reads CASSQRTGFEQYV. CDR3 bases: TGTGCCAGCAGCCAAAGGACAGGGTTCGAGCAGTACGTC. V usage is TRBV5-5 and J usage is TRBJ2-7, with TRBD1 matching over 8 bases. Trimming at V came to 4 bases and at J to 6 bases, leaving 6 bases not matched to a gene. This CDR3 has 13 amino acids. Looked up from germline, CDR1 is SGHKS and CDR2 is YYEKEE (reference sequence).